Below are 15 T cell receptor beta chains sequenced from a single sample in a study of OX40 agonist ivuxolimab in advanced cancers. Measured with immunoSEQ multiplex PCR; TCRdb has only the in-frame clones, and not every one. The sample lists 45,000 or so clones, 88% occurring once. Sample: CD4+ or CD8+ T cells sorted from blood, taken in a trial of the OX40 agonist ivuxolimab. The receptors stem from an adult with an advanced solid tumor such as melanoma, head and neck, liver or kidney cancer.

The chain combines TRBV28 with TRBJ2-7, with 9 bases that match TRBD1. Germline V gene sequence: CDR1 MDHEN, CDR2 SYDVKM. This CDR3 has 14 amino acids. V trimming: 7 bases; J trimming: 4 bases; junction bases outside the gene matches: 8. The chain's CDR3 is CASTTGGEFYEQYF. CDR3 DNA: TGTGCCAGCACCACAGGGGGCGAGTTTTACGAGCAGTACTTC.

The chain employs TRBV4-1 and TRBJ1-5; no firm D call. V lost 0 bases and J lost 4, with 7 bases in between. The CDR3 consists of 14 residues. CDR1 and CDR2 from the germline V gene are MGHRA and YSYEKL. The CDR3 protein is CASSQDGLNQPQHF. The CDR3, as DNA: TGCGCCAGCAGCCAAGATGGCCTAAATCAGCCCCAGCATTTT.

The CDR3 sequence is CASSLGLAGAEETQYF. In DNA, the CDR3 is TGCGCCAGCAGCTTGGGACTAGCGGGAGCGGAGGAGACCCAGTACTTC. The V gene is TRBV5-1, the J gene TRBJ2-5; 12 positions agree with TRBD2. The CDR3 sequence is 16 residues long. Germline CDR1 SGHRS, CDR2 YFSETQ. The ends lost 0 bases at V and 5 bases at J; junction bases unmatched: 5.

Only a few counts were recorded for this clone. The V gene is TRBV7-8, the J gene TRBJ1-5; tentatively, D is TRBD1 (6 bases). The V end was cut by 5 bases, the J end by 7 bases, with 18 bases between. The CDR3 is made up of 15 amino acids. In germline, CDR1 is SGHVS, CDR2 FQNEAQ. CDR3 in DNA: TGTGCCAGCAGCCCCGCTCGCAGGGGCTGGCAGCCCCAGCATTTT. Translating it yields CASSPARRGWQPQHF.

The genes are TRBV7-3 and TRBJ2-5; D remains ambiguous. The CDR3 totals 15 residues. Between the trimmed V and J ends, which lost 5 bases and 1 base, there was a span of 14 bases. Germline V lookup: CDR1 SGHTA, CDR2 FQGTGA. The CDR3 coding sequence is TGTGCCAGCAGCAAATTGGGTCGGTCCCAAGAGACCCAGTACTTC. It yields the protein CASSKLGRSQETQYF.

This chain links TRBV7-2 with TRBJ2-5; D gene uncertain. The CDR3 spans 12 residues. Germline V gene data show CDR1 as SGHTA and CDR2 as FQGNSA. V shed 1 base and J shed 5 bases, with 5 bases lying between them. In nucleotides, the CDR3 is TGTGCCAGCAGCTTAGTCGTGGAGACCCAGTACTTC. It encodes CASSLVVETQYF.

Here the CDR3 reads CASMAGGRIDTQYF. DNA of the CDR3: TGTGCCAGTATGGCGGGAGGACGGATAGATACGCAGTATTTT. The chain links TRBV19 to TRBJ2-3, with 8 bases that match TRBD2. The CDR3 loop spans 14 amino acids. The V segment lost 7 bases and the J segment 5 bases; nucleotides outside the gene matches: 8. The germline gives CDR1 LNHDA, CDR2 SQIVND (reference sequence).

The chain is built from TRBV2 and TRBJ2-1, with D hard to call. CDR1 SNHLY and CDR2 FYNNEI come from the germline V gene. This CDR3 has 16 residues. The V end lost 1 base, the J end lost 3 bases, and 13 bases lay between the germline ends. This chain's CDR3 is CASSEVATPGYNEQFF. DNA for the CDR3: TGTGCCAGCAGTGAAGTTGCGACGCCAGGCTACAATGAGCAGTTCTTC.

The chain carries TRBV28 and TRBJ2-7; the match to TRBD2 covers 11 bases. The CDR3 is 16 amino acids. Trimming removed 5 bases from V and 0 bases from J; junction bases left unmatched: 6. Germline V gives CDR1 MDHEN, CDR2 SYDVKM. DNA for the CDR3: TGTGCCAGCAGTATTTTAGCGGGAGGGTTCTCCTACGAGCAGTACTTC. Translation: CASSILAGGFSYEQYF.

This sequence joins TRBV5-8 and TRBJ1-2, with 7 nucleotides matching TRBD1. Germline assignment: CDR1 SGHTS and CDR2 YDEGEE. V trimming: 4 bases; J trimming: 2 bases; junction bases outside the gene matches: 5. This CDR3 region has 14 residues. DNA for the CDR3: TGTGCCAGCAGCGCACTACAGGGGAACTATGGCTACACCTTC. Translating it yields CASSALQGNYGYTF.

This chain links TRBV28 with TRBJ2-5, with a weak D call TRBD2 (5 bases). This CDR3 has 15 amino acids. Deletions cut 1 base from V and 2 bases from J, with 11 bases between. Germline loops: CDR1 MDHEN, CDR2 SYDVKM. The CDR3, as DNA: TGTGCCAGCAGTTTATCGGGGTCTTGGCAAGAGACCCAGTACTTC. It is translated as CASSLSGSWQETQYF.

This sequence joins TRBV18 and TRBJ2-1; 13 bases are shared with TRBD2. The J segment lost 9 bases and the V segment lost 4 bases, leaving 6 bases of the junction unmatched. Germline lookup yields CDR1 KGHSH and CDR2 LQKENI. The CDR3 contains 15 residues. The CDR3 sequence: CASSLGLAGVVEQFF. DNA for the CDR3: TGTGCCAGCTCACTCGGACTAGCGGGAGTGGTTGAGCAGTTCTTC.

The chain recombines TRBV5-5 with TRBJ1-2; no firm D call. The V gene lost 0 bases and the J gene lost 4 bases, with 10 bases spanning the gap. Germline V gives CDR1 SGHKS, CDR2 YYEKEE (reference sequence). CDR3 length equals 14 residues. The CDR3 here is CASSLVPDVYGYTF. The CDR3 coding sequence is TGTGCCAGCAGCTTGGTGCCAGACGTCTATGGCTACACCTTC.

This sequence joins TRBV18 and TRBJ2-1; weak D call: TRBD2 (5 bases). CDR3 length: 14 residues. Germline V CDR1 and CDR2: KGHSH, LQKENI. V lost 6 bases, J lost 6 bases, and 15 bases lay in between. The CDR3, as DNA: TGTGCCAGCTCGGGAGTGGACGGAGGCAATGAGCAGTTCTTC. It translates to CASSGVDGGNEQFF. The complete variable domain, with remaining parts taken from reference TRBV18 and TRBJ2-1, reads NAGVMQNPRHLVRRRGQEARLRCSPMKGHSHVYWYRQLPEEGLKFMVYLQKENIIDESGMPKERFSAEFPKEGPSILRIQQVVRGDSAAYFCASSGVDGGNEQFFGPGTRLTVL.

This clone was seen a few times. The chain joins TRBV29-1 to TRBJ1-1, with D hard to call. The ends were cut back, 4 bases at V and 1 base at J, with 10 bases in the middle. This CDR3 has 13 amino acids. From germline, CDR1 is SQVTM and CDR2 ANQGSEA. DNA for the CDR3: TGCAGCGTTGTGAGGCAGCAGAACACTGAAGCTTTCTTT. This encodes CSVVRQQNTEAFF.